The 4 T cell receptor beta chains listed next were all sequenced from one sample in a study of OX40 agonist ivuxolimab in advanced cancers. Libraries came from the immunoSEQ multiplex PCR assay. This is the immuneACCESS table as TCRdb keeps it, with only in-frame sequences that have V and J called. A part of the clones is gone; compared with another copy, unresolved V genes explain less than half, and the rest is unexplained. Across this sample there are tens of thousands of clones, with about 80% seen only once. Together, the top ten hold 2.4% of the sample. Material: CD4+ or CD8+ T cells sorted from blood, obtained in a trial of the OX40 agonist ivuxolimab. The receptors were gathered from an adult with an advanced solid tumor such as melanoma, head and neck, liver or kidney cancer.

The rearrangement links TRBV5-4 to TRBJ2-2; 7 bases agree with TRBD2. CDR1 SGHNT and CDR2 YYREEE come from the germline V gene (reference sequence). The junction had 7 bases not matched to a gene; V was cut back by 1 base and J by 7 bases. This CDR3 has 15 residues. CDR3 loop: CASSLTLAGFGELFF. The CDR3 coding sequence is TGTGCCAGCAGCTTGACGTTAGCGGGTTTCGGGGAGCTGTTTTTT.

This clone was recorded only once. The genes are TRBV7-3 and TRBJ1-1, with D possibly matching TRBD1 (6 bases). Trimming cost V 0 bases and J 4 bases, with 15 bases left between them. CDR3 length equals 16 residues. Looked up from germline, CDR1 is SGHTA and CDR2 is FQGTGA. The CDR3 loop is CASSLTLNGGRTEAFF. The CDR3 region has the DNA TGTGCCAGCAGCTTAACGTTAAATGGGGGGCGCACTGAAGCTTTCTTT.

CDR3 in amino acids: CASSFFTVRRDRGDQPQHF. CDR3 coding DNA: TGTGCCAGCAGTTTCTTTACAGTGCGGCGGGACAGGGGTGATCAGCCCCAGCATTTT. The rearrangement joins TRBV28 to TRBJ1-5; 10 bases align to TRBD1. V trimming: 3 bases; J trimming: 5 bases; junction bases outside the gene matches: 16. This CDR3 comprises 19 residues. Per the germline V gene, CDR1 is MDHEN and CDR2 is SYDVKM.

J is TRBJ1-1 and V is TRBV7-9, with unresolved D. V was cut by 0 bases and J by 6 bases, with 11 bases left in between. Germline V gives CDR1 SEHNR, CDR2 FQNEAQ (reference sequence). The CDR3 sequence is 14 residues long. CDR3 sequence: CASSLAETLSEAFF. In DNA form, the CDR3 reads TGTGCCAGCAGCTTAGCGGAGACATTGTCTGAAGCTTTCTTT.